These 11 T cell receptor beta chains were sequenced from one sample in a study of blood T cell repertoires in COVID-19. Using immunoSEQ multiplex PCR, the repertoire was profiled, and TCRdb retains in-frame clones only, with some absent. Found here are around 230,000 clones, about 79% of them singletons; the top ten hold about 2.3%. The sequenced sample was peripheral blood. These receptor sequences come from a man aged 35 to 55 who had recovered from COVID-19.

The CDR3 region is CASSYSHDPGEQFF. The CDR3 nucleotides read TGTGCCAGCAGTTACTCCCATGATCCAGGGGAGCAGTTCTTC. The chain employs TRBV6-5 and TRBJ2-1; maybe TRBD1 (5 bases). Looked up from germline, CDR1 is MNHEY and CDR2 is SVGAGI. Trimming took 0 bases from V and 10 from J, leaving 13 bases between them. This CDR3 spans 14 amino acids.

The gene calls are TRBV28 and TRBJ2-3; no clear D. V lost 7 bases and J lost 0, with 11 bases in between. This CDR3 is 14 amino acids long. The germline V gene has CDR1 MDHEN and CDR2 SYDVKM. CDR3 sequence reads: CASKRGISTDTQYF. Here the CDR3 DNA reads TGTGCCAGCAAGAGAGGAATTAGCACAGATACGCAGTATTTT.

This chain connects TRBV19 to TRBJ1-3; 9 nucleotides align to TRBD1. J was trimmed by 0 bases and V by 9 bases; bases with no gene match: 3. The germline V gene encodes CDR1 LNHDA and CDR2 SQIVND (reference sequence). CDR3 size: 14 residues. The CDR3 DNA reads TGTGCCAGCAAACAGGGGGCCTCTGGAAACACCATATATTTT. Residues: CASKQGASGNTIYF.

CDR3 nucleotide sequence: TGTGCCAGCAGCAATCGAGCCGGGGAGACCCAGTACTTC. This gives the protein CASSNRAGETQYF. The rearrangement links TRBV12-3 or TRBV12-4 to TRBJ2-5; D uncertain. Trimming took 6 bases from V and 5 from J, leaving 13 bases between them. The CDR3 runs to 13 residues.

The chain is built from TRBV7-6 and TRBJ2-3; 8 bases are a match to TRBD1. J lost 5 bases, V lost 3 bases, and 4 bases had no gene match. The CDR3 sequence is 14 residues long. CDR1 SGHVS and CDR2 FNYEAQ come from the germline V gene. The CDR3 is CASSFGQGKDTQYF. The CDR3 nucleotides read TGTGCCAGCAGCTTTGGACAGGGAAAAGATACGCAGTATTTT.

This clone has just one count. This rearrangement joins TRBV11-2 to TRBJ2-1, with 8 nucleotides matching TRBD2. The CDR3 length is 12 residues. Germline V gene data show CDR1 as SGHAT and CDR2 as FQNNGV. Trimming cost V 5 bases and J 16 bases; bases outside gene matches: 10. Written as DNA, the CDR3 is TGTGCCAGCAGCCTCTCGGGACTAGTTGGTTTCTTC. This encodes CASSLSGLVGFF.

This clone has a handful of counts. The chain joins TRBV15 to TRBJ2-7; D perhaps matches TRBD2 (5 bases). The V end lost 3 bases, the J end lost 2 bases, and 11 bases lay between the germline ends. The CDR3 totals 14 residues. The germline V gene has CDR1 LNHNV and CDR2 YYDKDF (reference sequence). The CDR3 coding sequence is TGTGCCACCAGCAGGGCCGGCGGGCCCTACGAGCAGTACTTC. It specifies CATSRAGGPYEQYF.

The rearrangement links TRBV10-3 to TRBJ1-5, with D perhaps matching TRBD1 (5 bases). The CDR3 has 14 residues. V was cut by 6 bases and J by 7 bases, with 16 bases left in between. Germline V gene sequence: CDR1 ENHRY, CDR2 SYGVKD. The CDR3 region is CAIRDGAGPQPQHF. CDR3 coding DNA: TGTGCCATCAGGGACGGAGCAGGGCCCCAGCCCCAGCATTTT.

The chain links TRBV18 to TRBJ2-1; the match to TRBD1 covers 11 bases. Germline CDR1 reads KGHSH; CDR2 reads LQKENI. The CDR3 covers 17 residues. V shed 3 bases and J 0 bases; nucleotides not matched to a gene: 4. CDR3 sequence reads: CASSPGTGGGSYNEQFF. The DNA of the CDR3 is TGTGCCAGCTCACCTGGGACAGGGGGAGGCTCCTACAATGAGCAGTTCTTC.

The V gene is TRBV3-1 (or the pseudogene TRBV3-2), the J gene TRBJ1-2; possibly TRBD1 for D (6 bases). This CDR3 contains 12 residues. The germline V and J ends were trimmed by 3 bases and 7 bases, with 9 bases remaining between them. The germline CDR1 and CDR2 sequences are LGHDT and YNNKEL (reference sequence). In DNA form, the CDR3 reads TGTGCCAGCAGCCAGGGGGCGGTTGGCTACACCTTC. Translation gives CASSQGAVGYTF.

This chain joins TRBV11-3 and TRBJ2-5, with TRBD1 identical over 9 bases. Unmatched junction bases numbered 3, after V lost 5 bases and J lost 2 bases. Looked up from germline, CDR1 is SGHNT and CDR2 is YENEEA. CDR3 length: 14 amino acids. The CDR3 DNA follows: TGTGCCAGCAGCCTGACAGGGGGTCAAGAGACCCAGTACTTC. Protein product: CASSLTGGQETQYF.